A single sample is the source of the 27 T cell receptor beta chains below, sequenced in a study of low-dose radiotherapy and immunotherapy resistance in tumors. Priming of first-strand cDNA relied on TRAV- and TRBV-specific primers (covering alpha and beta chains). PCR amplification of the TCRs was performed with Phusion for 20 PCR cycles, and it relied on a constant-region primer together with a V-primer adapter. TCRdb re-called the reads through MiXCR, storing one row per CDR3 protein. The sample gives over 70,000 distinct CDR3 sequences, 31% of which show up once; 11% is in the top ten. Time point given: before trial treatment. The sample in question was PBMCs, obtained before treatment. These receptors all come from a female donor with ovarian cancer.

In its sample, this clonotype was seen many times. This chain uses TRBV14 with TRBJ2-1; either TRBD1 or TRBD2 may supply D (5 bases each). The CDR3 totals 17 residues. V was shortened by 1 base and J by 0 bases, with 13 bases between the two germline ends. The germline CDR1 and CDR2 sequences are SGHDN and FVKESK. CDR3 sequence reads: CASSQGPGGFSYNEQFF. The CDR3 DNA reads TGTGCCAGCAGCCAAGGCCCTGGGGGATTCTCCTACAATGAGCAGTTCTTC.

The chain carries TRBV30 and TRBJ1-5; D possibly corresponds to TRBD1 (5 bases). Looked up from germline, CDR1 is GTSNPN and CDR2 is SVGIG (reference sequence). The CDR3 has 13 amino acids. Trimming took off 3 bases at V and 7 bases at J, with 13 bases between the two ends. The CDR3 protein is CAWSPGLGQPQHF. The CDR3 DNA sequence: TGTGCCTGGAGCCCAGGGTTGGGACAGCCCCAGCATTTT.

The V and J genes are TRBV20-1 and TRBJ2-1; 13 bases match TRBD2. Germline loops: CDR1 DFQATT, CDR2 SNEGSKA (reference sequence). The CDR3 length is 15 residues. Trimming removed 6 bases from V and 8 bases from J; junction bases left unmatched: 10. CDR3 DNA sequence: TGCAGTGCCACTCTAAGGACTAGCGGGAGCGATGAGCAGTTCTTC. Its protein is CSATLRTSGSDEQFF.

The sample holds many counts of this clonotype. CDR3 region: CSATLTGTSGGRYSYEQYF. CDR3 coding DNA: TGCAGTGCTACCCTTACCGGGACTAGCGGGGGTCGCTACTCCTACGAGCAGTACTTC. The chain has TRBV20-1 and TRBJ2-7; TRBD2 agrees at 14 bases. Germline trimming cut 4 bases from V and 0 bases from J; bases unmatched to any gene: 14. The CDR3 contains 19 residues. Germline CDR1 DFQATT, CDR2 SNEGSKA (reference sequence).

The genes are TRBV18 and TRBJ1-5, with 7 bases lining up with TRBD1. CDR3 length: 13 residues. J was trimmed by 4 bases and V by 6 bases; bases with no gene match: 3. Germline V CDR1 and CDR2: KGHSH, LQKENI. CDR3 sequence reads: CASSTGENQPQHF. The CDR3 nucleotides read TGTGCCAGCTCCACAGGGGAGAATCAGCCCCAGCATTTT. Using reference TRBV18 and TRBJ1-5 for the parts outside the CDR3, the full variable domain is NAGVMQNPRHLVRRRGQEARLRCSPMKGHSHVYWYRQLPEEGLKFMVYLQKENIIDESGMPKERFSAEFPKEGPSILRIQQVVRGDSAAYFCASSTGENQPQHFGDGTRLSIL.

J is TRBJ2-7 and V is TRBV5-5, with 12 nucleotides matching TRBD2. This CDR3 has 16 residues. Looked up from germline, CDR1 is SGHKS and CDR2 is YYEKEE (reference sequence). V was clipped by 2 bases and J by 2 bases; unmatched bases: 5. The CDR3 protein is CASSLRLAGVTYEQYF. CDR3 sequence (DNA): TGTGCCAGCAGCTTACGACTAGCGGGAGTAACCTACGAGCAGTACTTC. The full variable domain, rest sourced from reference TRBV5-5 and TRBJ2-7, is DAGVTQSPTHLIKTRGQQVTLRCSPISGHKSVSWYQQVLGQGPQFIFQYYEKEERGRGNFPDRFSARQFPNYSSELNVNALLLGDSALYLCASSLRLAGVTYEQYFGPGTRLTVT.

This clonotype was observed many times. The V and J genes are TRBV2 and TRBJ2-3, with D maybe TRBD2 (6 bases). The CDR3 contains 13 residues. Germline V gene lookup returns CDR1 SNHLY and CDR2 FYNNEI. Between the trimmed V and J ends, which lost 8 bases and 0 bases, there was a span of 9 bases. CDR3 in amino acids: CASGGASTDTQYF. DNA of the CDR3: TGTGCCAGCGGCGGGGCTAGCACAGATACGCAGTATTTT.

This clonotype came up a few times. The rearrangement joins TRBV20-1 to TRBJ2-4; TRBD2 matches 10 bases. The ends lost 4 bases at V and 5 bases at J; junction bases unmatched: 5. CDR1 DFQATT and CDR2 SNEGSKA come from the germline V gene (reference sequence). This CDR3 spans 14 amino acids. DNA for the CDR3: TGCAGTGCTACCCAGCGGGAGGGACAAAACATTCAGTACTTC. Translated, it gives CSATQREGQNIQYF.

This clonotype was counted a few times. V usage is TRBV7-8 and J usage is TRBJ2-1, with D perhaps matching TRBD2 (7 bases). Trimming left V 2 bases short and J 4 bases short, with 15 bases between. Germline assignment: CDR1 SGHVS and CDR2 FQNEAQ. CDR3 length: 16 amino acids. The CDR3 DNA reads TGTGCCAGCAGCTTAACTGGGGGGGCCACTTACAATGAGCAGTTCTTC. This sequence encodes CASSLTGGATYNEQFF.

Comments on this clonotype: This likely traces to a read error, being one base from a far larger clone. The chain links TRBV4-1 to TRBJ2-1, with D hard to call. Germline CDR1 reads MGHRA; CDR2 reads YSYEKL. This CDR3 has 16 amino acids. CDR3 in amino acids: CASSRTTAGRYNERFF. CDR3 nucleotides: TGTGCCAGCAGCCGTACGACCGCAGGACGGTACAATGAGCGGTTCTTC.

The genes are TRBV12-3 or TRBV12-4 and TRBJ2-1; 11 positions match TRBD2. This CDR3 is 14 amino acids long. The junction had 4 bases not matched to a gene; V was cut back by 7 bases and J by 5 bases. For the CDR3, the DNA is TGTGCCAGCACTCCGGGACTAGCGGACAATGAGCAGTTCTTC. Translated, it gives CASTPGLADNEQFF.

The gene calls are TRBV7-9 and TRBJ1-1, with D perhaps TRBD1 (6 bases). CDR1 is SEHNR and CDR2 is FQNEAQ in the germline V gene (reference sequence). The CDR3 spans 16 residues. Trimming took 2 bases from V and 5 from J, leaving 18 bases between them. The CDR3 bases are TGTGCCAGCAGCTTATTCGCCATCGAAGGGGGAACTGAAGCTTTCTTT. Amino acids: CASSLFAIEGGTEAFF.

This clonotype was observed at least ten times. J is TRBJ1-6 and V is TRBV7-2; tentatively, D is TRBD1 (6 bases). CDR3 length equals 13 residues. Germline V gene sequence: CDR1 SGHTA, CDR2 FQGNSA. V lost 11 bases and J lost 4, with 12 bases in between. CDR3 nucleotides: TGTGCCTCTAGAGGGGGATATAATTCACCCCTCCACTTT. Translated, it gives CASRGGYNSPLHF.

The chain carries TRBV20-1 and TRBJ2-7; TRBD1 might be the D (5 bases). The germline CDR1 and CDR2 sequences are DFQATT and SNEGSKA (reference sequence). This CDR3 region has 13 residues. Deletions cut 1 base from V and 2 bases from J, with 9 bases between. CDR3 in amino acids: CSARVPGTYEQYF. The CDR3 nucleotides read TGCAGTGCTAGAGTCCCAGGGACCTACGAGCAGTACTTC.

The rearrangement uses TRBV7-9 and TRBJ2-1; D unresolved. V was pared by 4 bases and J by 9 bases, with 16 bases between. CDR1 is SEHNR, CDR2 FQNEAQ, per germline (reference sequence). This CDR3 region has 14 residues. CDR3 protein: CASSSPGQTGEQFF. In nucleotides, the CDR3 is TGTGCCAGCAGCTCACCGGGCCAAACGGGTGAGCAGTTCTTC. The variable domain in full, with the rest retrieved from reference TRBV7-9 and TRBJ2-1, is DTGVSQNPRHKITKRGQNVTFRCDPISEHNRLYWYRQTLGQGPEFLTYFQNEAQLEKSRLLSDRFSAERPKGSFSTLEIQRTEQGDSAMYLCASSSPGQTGEQFFGPGTRLTVL.

This clonotype was seen repeatedly, ten times or more. V usage is TRBV28 and J usage is TRBJ2-5; TRBD2 aligns across 12 bases. The germline V gene encodes CDR1 MDHEN and CDR2 SYDVKM. The CDR3 is made up of 14 amino acids. The V segment lost 6 bases and the J segment 1 base; nucleotides outside the gene matches: 0. The CDR3: CASRLAGGQETQYF. The CDR3 DNA is TGTGCCAGCAGACTAGCGGGGGGCCAAGAGACCCAGTACTTC.

This clonotype was seen a handful of times. DNA for the CDR3: TGTGCCACCAGCAGAGGGGGTGAGGGGCGAAATCAGCCCCAGCATTTT. It is translated as CATSRGGEGRNQPQHF. The chain combines TRBV15 with TRBJ1-5, with D possibly TRBD1 on 5 matching bases. V lost 1 base to trimming and J lost 4 bases, with 14 bases between them. CDR3 length: 16 amino acids. Germline-derived CDR1 and CDR2 are LNHNV and YYDKDF (reference sequence).

This clonotype has at least ten counts. The rearrangement links TRBV20-1 to TRBJ2-7; TRBD1 might be the D (6 bases). Germline assignment: CDR1 DFQATT and CDR2 SNEGSKA (reference sequence). CDR3 length equals 12 residues. V was trimmed by 5 bases and J by 3 bases, leaving 11 bases between them. CDR3 sequence (DNA): TGCAGTGCTTCGACAGGTCTCTACGAGCAGTACTTC. This translates into CSASTGLYEQYF.

This clonotype was seen ten or more times. The chain recombines TRBV4-1 with TRBJ2-5; the D gene is possibly TRBD1 (6 bases). The CDR3 has 19 residues. V gave up 0 bases and J gave up 1 base, with 21 bases separating them. Germline V CDR1 and CDR2: MGHRA, YSYEKL. This chain's CDR3 is CASSQDGSGALIAQETQYF. The CDR3 region has the DNA TGCGCCAGCAGCCAAGATGGGTCAGGGGCCCTTATCGCCCAAGAGACCCAGTACTTC.

By share, this clonotype ranks as medium-sized. The rearrangement uses TRBV6-6 and TRBJ1-5, with TRBD1 matching 9 bases. Germline assignment: CDR1 MNHNY and CDR2 SVGAGI (reference sequence). After removal of 5 bases from V and 2 bases from J, the junction contained 7 bases not matched to a gene. The CDR3 loop spans 16 amino acids. In DNA, the CDR3 is TGTGCCAGCAGTGGCACAGGGGGCAGGGGCAATCAGCCCCAGCATTTT. Encoded protein: CASSGTGGRGNQPQHF.

At least ten counts were recorded for this clonotype. The chain carries TRBV10-1 and TRBJ2-5, with D unresolved. V dropped 0 bases and J dropped 5 bases, with 10 bases sitting between them. The CDR3 covers 14 residues. Per germline, CDR1 WNHNN and CDR2 SYGVQD (reference sequence). CDR3 DNA: TGCGCCAGCAGTGAGTCGGTTAGGCGGGAGACCCAGTACTTC. Translation: CASSESVRRETQYF.

The gene calls are TRBV6-2 or TRBV6-3 and TRBJ2-5; possibly TRBD1 for D (6 bases). Between the trimmed V and J ends, which lost 2 bases and 0 bases, there was a span of 10 bases. This CDR3 region has 15 residues. CDR1 and CDR2 (germline): MNHEY, SVGEGT. As DNA, the CDR3 is TGTGCCAGCAGTTACACAGGGCCGTACCAAGAGACCCAGTACTTC. Protein sequence: CASSYTGPYQETQYF.

This clonotype was picked up a small number of times. The gene calls are TRBV5-6 and TRBJ2-7, with a tentative D call TRBD2 (5 bases). V dropped 4 bases and J dropped 6 bases, with 8 bases sitting between them. This CDR3 is built from 11 residues. CDR1 and CDR2 from the germline V gene are SGHDT and YYEEEE. In nucleotides, the CDR3 is TGTGCCAGCAGCCTCACTAGCGAGCAGTACTTC. Residues: CASSLTSEQYF.

This clonotype was observed at least ten times. The V and J genes are TRBV20-1 and TRBJ1-5; D gene unclear. This CDR3 is built from 15 residues. Trimming stripped 2 bases from V and 5 bases from J, with 16 bases between. Germline V gene sequence: CDR1 DFQATT, CDR2 SNEGSKA (reference sequence). The CDR3 region is CSARWLSPTYQPQHF. The CDR3 bases are TGCAGTGCTAGATGGCTAAGCCCCACCTATCAGCCCCAGCATTTT.

As to this clonotype: A far larger clone is one nucleotide away, so this likely arose from a read error. The chain links TRBV12-3 or TRBV12-4 to TRBJ2-1, with TRBD1 as a possible D gene (5 bases). The CDR3 consists of 18 residues. V was cut by 5 bases and J by 13 bases, with 33 bases left in between. Here the CDR3 DNA reads TGTGCCAGCAGTGACAGACGGGTGCCGACTGGAGCCAAAAACATTCAGTTCTTC. Translating gives CASSDRRVPTGAKNIQFF.

This clonotype was seen repeatedly, ten times or more. The chain is built from TRBV7-2 and TRBJ2-5; D may be TRBD2 (5 bases). The V gene lost 4 bases and the J gene lost 1 base, with 7 bases spanning the gap. The CDR3 is 13 amino acids. CDR1 SGHTA and CDR2 FQGNSA come from the germline V gene. CDR3 amino acids: CASSSGSQETQYF. The CDR3 nucleotides are TGTGCCAGCAGCTCGGGGAGCCAAGAGACCCAGTACTTC.

This clonotype was seen repeatedly, ten times or more. V gene TRBV20-1 combines with J gene TRBJ2-1; 8 bases map to TRBD2. The CDR3 totals 16 residues. Germline loops: CDR1 DFQATT, CDR2 SNEGSKA (reference sequence). Losses at the gene ends were 1 base for V and 5 bases for J; bases not matched to a gene: 10. The CDR3 loop is CSARAAAGGSNNEQFF. The CDR3 nucleotides read TGCAGTGCTAGAGCAGCGGCGGGGGGCAGTAACAATGAGCAGTTCTTC.